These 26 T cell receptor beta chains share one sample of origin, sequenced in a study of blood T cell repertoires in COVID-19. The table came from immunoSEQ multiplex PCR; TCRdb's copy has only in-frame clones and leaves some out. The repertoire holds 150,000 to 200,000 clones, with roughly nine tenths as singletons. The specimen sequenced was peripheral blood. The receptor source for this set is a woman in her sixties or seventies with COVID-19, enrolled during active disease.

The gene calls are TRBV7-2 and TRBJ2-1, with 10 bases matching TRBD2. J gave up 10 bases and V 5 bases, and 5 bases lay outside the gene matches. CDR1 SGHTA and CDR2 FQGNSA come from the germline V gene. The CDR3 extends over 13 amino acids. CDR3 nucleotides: TGTGCCAGCAGCGCGGGTAGCGGGAGGGAGCAGTTCTTC. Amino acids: CASSAGSGREQFF.

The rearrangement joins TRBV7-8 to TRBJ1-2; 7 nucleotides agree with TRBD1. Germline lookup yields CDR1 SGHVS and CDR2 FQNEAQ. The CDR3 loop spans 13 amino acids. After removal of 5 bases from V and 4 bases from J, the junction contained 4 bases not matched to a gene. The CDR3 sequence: CASSPTGIYGYTF. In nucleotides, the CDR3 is TGTGCCAGCAGCCCGACAGGGATCTATGGCTACACCTTC.

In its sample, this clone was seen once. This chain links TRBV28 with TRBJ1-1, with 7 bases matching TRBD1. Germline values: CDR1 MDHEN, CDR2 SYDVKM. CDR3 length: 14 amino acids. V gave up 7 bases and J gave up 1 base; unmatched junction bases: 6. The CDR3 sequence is CASKQGGRNTEAFF. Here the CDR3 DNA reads TGTGCCAGCAAACAAGGGGGCCGGAACACTGAAGCTTTCTTT.

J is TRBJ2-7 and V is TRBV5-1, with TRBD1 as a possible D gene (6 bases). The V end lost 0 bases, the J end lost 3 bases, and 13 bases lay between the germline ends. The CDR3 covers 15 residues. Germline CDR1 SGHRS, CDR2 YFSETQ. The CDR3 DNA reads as TGCGCCAGCAGCTTGGTGGCAGGGGCGGACTACGAGCAGTACTTC. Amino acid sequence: CASSLVAGADYEQYF.

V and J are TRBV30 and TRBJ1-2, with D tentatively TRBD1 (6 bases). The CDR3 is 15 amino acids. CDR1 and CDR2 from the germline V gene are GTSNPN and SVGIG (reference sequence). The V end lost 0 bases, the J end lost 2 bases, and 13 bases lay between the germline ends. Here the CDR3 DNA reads TGTGCCTGGAGTGTACTGGGACAAGTGAACTATGGCTACACCTTC. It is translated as CAWSVLGQVNYGYTF.

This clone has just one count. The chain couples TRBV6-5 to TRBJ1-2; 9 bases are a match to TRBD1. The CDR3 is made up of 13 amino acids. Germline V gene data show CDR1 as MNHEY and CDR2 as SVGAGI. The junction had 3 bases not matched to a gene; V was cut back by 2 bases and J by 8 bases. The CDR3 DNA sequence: TGTGCCAGCAGTTACCCTGGACAGGGGGGCTACACCTTC. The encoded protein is CASSYPGQGGYTF.

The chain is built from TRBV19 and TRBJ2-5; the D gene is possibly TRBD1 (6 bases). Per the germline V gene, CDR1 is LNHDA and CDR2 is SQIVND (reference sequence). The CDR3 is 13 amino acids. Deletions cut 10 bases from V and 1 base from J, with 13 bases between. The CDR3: CATRARGQETQYF. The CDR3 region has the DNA TGTGCCACTAGGGCCAGGGGCCAAGAGACCCAGTACTTC.

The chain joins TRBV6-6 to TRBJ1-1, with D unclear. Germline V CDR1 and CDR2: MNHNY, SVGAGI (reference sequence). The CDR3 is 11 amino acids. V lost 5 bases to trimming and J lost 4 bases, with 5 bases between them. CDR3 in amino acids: CASSEGTEAFF. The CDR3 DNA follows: TGTGCCAGCAGTGAGGGCACTGAAGCTTTCTTT.

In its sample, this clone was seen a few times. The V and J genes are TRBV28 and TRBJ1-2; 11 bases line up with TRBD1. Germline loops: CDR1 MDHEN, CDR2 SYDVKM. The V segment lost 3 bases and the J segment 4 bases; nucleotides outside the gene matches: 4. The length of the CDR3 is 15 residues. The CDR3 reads CASSFWDRGTYGYTF. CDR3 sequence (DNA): TGTGCCAGCAGTTTCTGGGACAGGGGGACCTATGGCTACACCTTC.

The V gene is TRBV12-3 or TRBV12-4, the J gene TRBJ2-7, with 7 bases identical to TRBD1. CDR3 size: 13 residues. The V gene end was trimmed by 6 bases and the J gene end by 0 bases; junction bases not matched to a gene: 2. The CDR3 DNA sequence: TGTGCCAGCAGGCGACAGGGCTCCTACGAGCAGTACTTC. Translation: CASRRQGSYEQYF.

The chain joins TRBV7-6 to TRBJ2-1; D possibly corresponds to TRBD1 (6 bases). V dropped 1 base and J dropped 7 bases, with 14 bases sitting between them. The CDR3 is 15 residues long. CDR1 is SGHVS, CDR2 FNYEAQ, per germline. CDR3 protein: CASSLGAQGRNEQFF. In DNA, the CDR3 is TGTGCCAGCAGCTTAGGCGCACAGGGAAGGAATGAGCAGTTCTTC.

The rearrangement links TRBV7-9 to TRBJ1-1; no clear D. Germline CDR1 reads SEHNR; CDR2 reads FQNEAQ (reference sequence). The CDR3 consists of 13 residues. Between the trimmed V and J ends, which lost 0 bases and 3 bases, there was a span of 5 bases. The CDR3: CASSLALHTEAFF. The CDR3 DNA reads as TGTGCCAGCAGCTTAGCACTCCACACTGAAGCTTTCTTT.

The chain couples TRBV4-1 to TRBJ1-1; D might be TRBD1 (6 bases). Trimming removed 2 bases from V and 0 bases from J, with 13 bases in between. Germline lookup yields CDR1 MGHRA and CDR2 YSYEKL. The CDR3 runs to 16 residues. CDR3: CASSQSSGTLNTEAFF. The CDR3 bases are TGCGCCAGCAGCCAATCGAGTGGGACATTGAACACTGAAGCTTTCTTT.

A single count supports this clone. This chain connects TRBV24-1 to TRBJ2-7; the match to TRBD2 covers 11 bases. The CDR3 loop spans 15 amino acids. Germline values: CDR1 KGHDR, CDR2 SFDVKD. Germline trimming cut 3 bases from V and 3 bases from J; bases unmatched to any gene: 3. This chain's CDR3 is CATSDALAGGYEQYF. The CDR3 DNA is TGTGCCACCAGTGATGCCCTAGCGGGAGGCTACGAGCAGTACTTC.

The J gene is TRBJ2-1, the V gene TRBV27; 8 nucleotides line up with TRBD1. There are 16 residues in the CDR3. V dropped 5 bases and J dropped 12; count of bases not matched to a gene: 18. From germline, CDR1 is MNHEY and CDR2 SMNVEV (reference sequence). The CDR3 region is CASSAPGTDGTGGQFF. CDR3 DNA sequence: TGTGCCAGCAGTGCCCCCGGGACAGACGGCACAGGGGGGCAGTTCTTC.

The DNA for the CDR3 is TGTGCCAGCAGTCCGAACAGGGATCGGAACACCGGGGAGCTGTTTTTT. This sequence encodes CASSPNRDRNTGELFF. This sequence joins TRBV6-6 and TRBJ2-2, with D perhaps TRBD1 (6 bases). The germline gives CDR1 MNHNY, CDR2 SVGAGI (reference sequence). CDR3 length equals 16 residues. The germline V and J ends were trimmed by 5 bases and 1 base, with 14 bases remaining between them.

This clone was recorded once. Here the CDR3 reads CASSPDRQGNEKLFF. The CDR3 nucleotides are TGTGCCAGCTCACCGGATCGACAGGGTAATGAAAAACTGTTTTTT. The V gene is TRBV18, the J gene TRBJ1-4, with 7 bases lining up with TRBD1. This CDR3 comprises 15 residues. The trim removed 3 bases at V and 4 bases at J, leaving 5 bases unmatched. From germline, CDR1 is KGHSH and CDR2 LQKENI.

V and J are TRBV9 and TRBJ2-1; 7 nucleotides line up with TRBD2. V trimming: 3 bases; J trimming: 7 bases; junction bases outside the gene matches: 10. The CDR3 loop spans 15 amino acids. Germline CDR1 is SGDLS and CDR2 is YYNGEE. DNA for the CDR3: TGTGCCAGCAGCGCTCTCGAGCGGGGAGGTAATGAGCAGTTCTTC. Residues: CASSALERGGNEQFF.

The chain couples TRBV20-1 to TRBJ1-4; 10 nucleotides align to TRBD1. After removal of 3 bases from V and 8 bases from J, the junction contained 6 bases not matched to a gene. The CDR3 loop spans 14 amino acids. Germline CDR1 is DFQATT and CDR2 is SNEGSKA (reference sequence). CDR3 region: CSASDRGQGEKLFF. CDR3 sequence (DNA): TGCAGTGCTAGTGACAGGGGGCAAGGGGAAAAACTGTTTTTT.

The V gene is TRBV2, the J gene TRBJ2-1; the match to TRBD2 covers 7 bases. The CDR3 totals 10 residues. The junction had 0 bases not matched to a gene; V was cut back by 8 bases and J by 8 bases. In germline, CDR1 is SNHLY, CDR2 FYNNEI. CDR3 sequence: CASGRDEQFF. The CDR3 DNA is TGTGCCAGCGGGAGGGATGAGCAGTTCTTC.

For the CDR3, the DNA is TGCGCCAGCAGCCGCATTAGACAGAACAATCAGCCCCAGCATTTT. Translating it yields CASSRIRQNNQPQHF. This chain joins TRBV4-3 and TRBJ1-5, with D possibly matching TRBD1 (5 bases). V lost 4 bases and J 3 bases, leaving 13 bases between the germline ends. The CDR3 sequence is 15 residues long. Germline values: CDR1 LGHNA, CDR2 YSLEER.

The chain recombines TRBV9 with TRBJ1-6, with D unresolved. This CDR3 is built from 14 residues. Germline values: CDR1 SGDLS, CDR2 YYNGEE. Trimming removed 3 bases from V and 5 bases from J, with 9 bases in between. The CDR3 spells CASSGGVNNSPLHF. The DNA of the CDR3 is TGTGCCAGCAGCGGGGGAGTTAATAATTCACCCCTCCACTTT.

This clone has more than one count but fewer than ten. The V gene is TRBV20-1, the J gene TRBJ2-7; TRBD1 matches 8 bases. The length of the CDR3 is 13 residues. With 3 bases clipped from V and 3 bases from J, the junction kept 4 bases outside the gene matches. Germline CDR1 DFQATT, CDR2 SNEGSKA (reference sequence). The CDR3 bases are TGCAGTGCTAGTGGCGACAGGGGCTACGAGCAGTACTTC. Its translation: CSASGDRGYEQYF.

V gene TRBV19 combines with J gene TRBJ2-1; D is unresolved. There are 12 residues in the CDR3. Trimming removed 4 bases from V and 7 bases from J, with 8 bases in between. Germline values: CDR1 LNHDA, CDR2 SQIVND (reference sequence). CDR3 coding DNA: TGTGCCAGTAGTACCCCTAGGAATGAGCAGTTCTTC. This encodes CASSTPRNEQFF.

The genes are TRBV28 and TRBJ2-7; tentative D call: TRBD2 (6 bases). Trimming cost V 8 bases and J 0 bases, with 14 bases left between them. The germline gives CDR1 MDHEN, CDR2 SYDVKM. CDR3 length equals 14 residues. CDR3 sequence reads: CASRLAPYSYEQYF. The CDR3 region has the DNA TGTGCCAGCCGGCTAGCGCCTTACTCCTACGAGCAGTACTTC.

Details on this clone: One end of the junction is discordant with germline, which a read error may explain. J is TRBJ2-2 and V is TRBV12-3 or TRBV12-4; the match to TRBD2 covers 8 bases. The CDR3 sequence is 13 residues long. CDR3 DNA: TGTGCCCGCAGTTTGGGGGGGCGGGGGGCGCTGTTTTTT. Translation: CARSLGGRGALFF.